The rows below give T cell receptor beta chains drawn from one sample of a study of control samples from healthy donors and cancer patients. The data were produced by immunoSEQ multiplex PCR, yet TCRdb's version contains in-frame clones alone and is incomplete. The sample consists of 60,000 or so clones, 88% of them appearing once. Sequences were obtained from blood. These receptors were collected from a man aged 50-59 years in good health. CDR3s include the opening cysteine and the closing phenylalanine or tryptophan. The D gene is left open where the match is weak. For some rows the clone size is stated as once, few or many, or as a class when expanded; others skip it.

v_call	j_call	clone_size	d_call	cdr3_aa	cdr3_nt
TRBV28	TRBJ1-4	few	NA	CASSSTVLNEKLFF	TGTGCCAGCAGTTCGACAGTGCTAAATGAAAAACTGTTTTTT
TRBV28	TRBJ1-2	NA	NA	CASSLKSRGGYTF	TGTGCCAGCAGTTTAAAGTCCAGGGGCGGCTACACCTTC
TRBV29-1	TRBJ2-1	NA	NA	CSVVGGILYNEQFF	TGCAGCGTTGTAGGGGGTATTCTTTACAATGAGCAGTTCTTC
TRBV12-3/TRBV12-4	TRBJ1-2	few	NA	CATSARYGYTF	TGTGCCACCTCAGCTCGCTATGGCTACACCTTC
TRBV5-1	TRBJ2-7	NA	TRBD2	CASSLSTWWGTSGINADEQYF	TGCGCCAGCAGCTTGTCCACCTGGTGGGGGACTAGCGGGATTAACGCGGACGAGCAGTACTTC
TRBV3-1/TRBV3-2	TRBJ2-3	NA	TRBD2	CASSPLAGISNTQYF	TGTGCCAGCAGCCCGTTAGCGGGGATTAGCAATACGCAGTATTTT
TRBV28	TRBJ1-1	NA	TRBD1	CASSSGQLLTNTEAFF	TGTGCCAGCAGTTCGGGACAGCTCCTAACGAACACTGAAGCTTTCTTT
TRBV19	TRBJ2-5	NA	NA	CASSINTHQETQYF	TGTGCCAGTAGTATTAACACGCACCAAGAGACCCAGTACTTC
TRBV4-3	TRBJ2-2	NA	NA	CASSQDWRLGGGELFF	TGCGCCAGCAGCCAAGATTGGAGGCTGGGAGGCGGGGAGCTGTTTTTT
TRBV28	TRBJ1-2	NA	TRBD1	CASSSQPGQDYGYTF	TGTGCCAGCAGTTCACAACCCGGACAGGACTATGGCTACACCTTC
TRBV5-1	TRBJ1-2	NA	NA	CASSLPDSPDYGYTF	TGCGCCAGCAGCCTTCCGGACAGTCCGGACTATGGCTACACCTTC
TRBV5-5	TRBJ2-2	once	TRBD1	CASSFTGGPGELFF	TGTGCCAGCAGCTTTACAGGGGGTCCCGGGGAGCTGTTTTTT
TRBV7-2	TRBJ2-7	NA	NA	CASSLARSGDYEQYF	TGTGCCAGCAGCTTAGCGCGCTCGGGAGACTACGAGCAGTACTTC
TRBV15	TRBJ2-1	NA	NA	CATSREGGSYNEQFF	TGTGCCACCAGCAGAGAAGGGGGATCCTACAATGAGCAGTTCTTC
TRBV6-5	TRBJ1-1	NA	NA	CASLKLRGNTEAFF	TGTGCCAGCCTAAAGCTCAGGGGGAACACTGAAGCTTTCTTT
TRBV12-3/TRBV12-4	TRBJ2-1	NA	NA	CASAYVREQFF	TGTGCCAGCGCCTATGTCCGGGAGCAGTTCTTC
TRBV28	TRBJ2-7	NA	TRBD2	CASSLGFGVTTSLDPRDEQYF	TGTGCCAGCAGTTTGGGCTTTGGGGTCACGACTAGCTTAGACCCGCGGGACGAGCAGTACTTC
TRBV18	TRBJ2-2	NA	TRBD2	CASSPPGTTNTGELFF	TGTGCCAGCTCACCACCGGGGACTACGAACACCGGGGAGCTGTTTTTT
TRBV18	TRBJ1-4	NA	TRBD1	CASSRDRIHGEKLFF	TGTGCCAGCTCCCGGGACAGGATCCATGGGGAAAAACTGTTTTTT
TRBV4-1	TRBJ2-7	NA	TRBD2	CASSLVEDGGWNEQYF	TGCGCCAGCAGCCTTGTGGAGGACGGGGGGTGGAACGAGCAGTACTTC
TRBV24-1	TRBJ1-2	NA	NA	CATSDHESYTF	TGTGCCACCAGTGATCACGAAAGCTACACCTTC
TRBV7-2	TRBJ1-4	once	NA	CASSLPIGEKLFF	TGTGCCAGCAGCTTACCTATAGGGGAAAAACTGTTTTTT
TRBV11-3	TRBJ2-3	NA	NA	CASSSTGTLNTDTQYF	TGTGCCAGCAGCTCTACCGGGACGCTGAACACAGATACGCAGTATTTT
TRBV11-3	TRBJ2-7	NA	TRBD2	CASSYGSGGHEQYF	TGTGCCAGCAGCTACGGGTCGGGAGGCCACGAGCAGTACTTC
TRBV2	TRBJ2-7	NA	NA	CASRDDRSYEQYF	TGTGCCAGCAGGGACGACAGGTCCTACGAGCAGTACTTC
TRBV9	TRBJ1-1	NA	NA	CASSVEPGTNTEAFF	TGTGCCAGCAGCGTAGAACCAGGGACGAACACTGAAGCTTTCTTT
TRBV29-1	TRBJ2-5	NA	NA	CSISNLLLETQYF	TGCAGCATTTCCAACCTCCTGCTCGAGACCCAGTACTTC
TRBV5-4	TRBJ2-5	NA	TRBD1	CASSPKQGPVGDRKETQYF	TGTGCCAGCAGCCCAAAACAGGGGCCGGTCGGTGATAGGAAAGAGACCCAGTACTTC
TRBV6-1	TRBJ2-1	NA	NA	CASSEFHNEQFF	TGTGCCAGCAGTGAATTTCACAATGAGCAGTTCTTC
TRBV19	TRBJ1-5	NA	NA	CASTLMAGNQPQHF	TGTGCCAGTACCTTAATGGCTGGCAATCAGCCCCAGCATTTT
TRBV19	TRBJ1-2	NA	NA	CASTPQRNYGYTF	TGTGCCAGTACCCCCCAACGGAACTATGGCTACACCTTC
TRBV28	TRBJ1-1	NA	NA	CASSLGDLNTEAFF	TGTGCCAGCAGTTTAGGGGACCTGAACACTGAAGCTTTCTTT
TRBV11-3	TRBJ1-3	NA	NA	CASSFDSKPGNTIYF	TGTGCCAGCAGCTTTGACAGCAAGCCTGGAAACACCATATATTTT
TRBV7-2	TRBJ1-1	NA	NA	CASSLAYITNTEAFF	TGTGCCAGCAGCTTAGCGTACATCACGAACACTGAAGCTTTCTTT
TRBV18	TRBJ2-5	NA	NA	CASSPPRGYQETQYF	TGTGCCAGCTCACCACCTCGCGGGTACCAAGAGACCCAGTACTTC
TRBV9	TRBJ1-2	few	NA	CASSGPYPGGLEGYTF	TGTGCCAGCAGCGGACCTTACCCCGGCGGGCTGGAAGGCTACACCTTC
TRBV28	TRBJ2-5	NA	NA	CASSFAGLFGVETQYF	TGTGCCAGCAGCTTCGCGGGACTTTTCGGGGTCGAGACCCAGTACTTC
TRBV3-1/TRBV3-2	TRBJ1-1	NA	TRBD1	CASSHFTSYRGGNTEAFF	TGTGCCAGCAGCCACTTTACTTCCTACAGGGGAGGGAACACTGAAGCTTTCTTT
TRBV28	TRBJ2-7	NA	NA	CASSLNRDFYEQYF	TGTGCCAGCAGTTTAAACCGGGACTTCTACGAGCAGTACTTC
TRBV7-3	TRBJ1-4	once	NA	CASSRKHPDGEKLFF	TGTGCCAGCAGTCGGAAGCATCCAGATGGTGAAAAACTGTTTTTT
TRBV5-5	TRBJ2-5	NA	TRBD1	CASSFEGGRETQYF	TGTGCCAGCAGCTTCGAAGGGGGCAGGGAGACCCAGTACTTC
TRBV6-1	TRBJ1-5	NA	NA	CASSALGGDSNQPQHF	TGTGCCAGCAGTGCCCTGGGGGGGGATAGCAATCAGCCCCAGCATTTT